The T cell receptor (beta chain) under discussion was sequenced for a study of blood T cell repertoires in COVID-19. Study at large: There were acute and convalescent COVID-19 samples, and they came from the United States, Italy and Spain. T cells, B-cell-depleted T cells, or PBMCs provided the cDNA or gDNA that served as material.

Sequencing was performed with immunoSEQ multiplex PCR; in TCRdb, only in-frame clones are kept and a portion is missing. The table includes a few hundred thousand clones, 88% detected once. The V gene lost 6 bases and the J gene lost 4 bases, with 12 bases spanning the gap. The CDR3 spans 14 residues. Germline V gene lookup returns CDR1 SNHLY and CDR2 FYNNEI. Across about two dozen US areas, participants ranged in age from about 18 to 90 years. In Cohort 3, a recovered donor had either two negative PCRs, clearance, or symptom resolution. The V gene is TRBV2, the J gene TRBJ1-4; a weak D match, TRBD1 (6 bases). This TCR was recovered from a woman aged 45-60 years who had recovered from COVID-19. Sequencing input: PBMCs or T cells enriched from blood (not recorded which). The CDR3 sequence: CASRLGAFNEKLFF. For the CDR3, the DNA is TGTGCCAGCAGGCTGGGGGCTTTTAATGAAAAACTGTTTTTT.